One TCR beta chain is described in this entry. V was clipped by 2 bases and J by 6 bases, with 12 bases between them. The germline CDR1 and CDR2 sequences are MDHEN and SYDVKM. The CDR3 contains 14 residues. The sample originates from a study of blood T cell repertoires in COVID-19. Across the study: The United States, Italy and Spain supplied acute and convalescent COVID-19 samples. PBMCs, B-cell-depleted T cells, or T cells were the source of the cDNA or gDNA that made up the material.

Methods used by the authors: It was from reference gene primer amplification that nucleated cell counts were estimated. Clones were read by immunoSEQ multiplex PCR, and TCRdb kept only the in-frame ones, dropping some. That table supplies the V and J calls and clone size; D and trimming were determined from the DNA. The table lists roughly 57,000 clones, more than 70% of them singletons. Sequencing was performed on peripheral blood. The sequence was obtained from a man aged 60-69 years with active or convalescent COVID-19. This chain uses TRBV28 with TRBJ2-3, with a weak D call TRBD2 (5 bases). The CDR3 DNA sequence: TGTGCCAGCAGTTTAGCGGGCCAGAGGGATACGCAGTATTTT. Its translation: CASSLAGQRDTQYF.